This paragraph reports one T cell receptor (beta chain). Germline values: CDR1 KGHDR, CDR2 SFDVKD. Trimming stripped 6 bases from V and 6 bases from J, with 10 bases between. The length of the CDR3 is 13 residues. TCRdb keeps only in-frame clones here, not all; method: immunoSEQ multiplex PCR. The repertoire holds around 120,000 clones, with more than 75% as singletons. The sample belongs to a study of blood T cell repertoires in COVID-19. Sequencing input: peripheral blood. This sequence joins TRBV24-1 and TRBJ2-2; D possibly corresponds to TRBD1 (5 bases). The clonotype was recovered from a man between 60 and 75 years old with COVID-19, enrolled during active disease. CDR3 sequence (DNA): TGTGCCACCAGTATGGGGCCGGCCGGGGAGCTGTTTTTT. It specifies CATSMGPAGELFF.